This passage covers 31 T cell receptor beta chains from one sample sequenced in a study of blood T cell repertoires in COVID-19. Repertoires were generated with immunoSEQ multiplex PCR, while TCRdb's copy carries only in-frame clones and drops some. The sample contains tens of thousands of clones, 68% of which appear only once. Sequencing was done on a sample of peripheral blood. These receptors all come from a woman in her 70s with acute or convalescent COVID-19.

V usage is TRBV4-1 and J usage is TRBJ2-1; D is uncertain. The V end was cut by 1 base, the J end by 2 bases, with 3 bases between. The CDR3 runs to 13 residues. Germline CDR1 is MGHRA and CDR2 is YSYEKL. CDR3 protein: CASSQVTYNEQFF. The CDR3 nucleotides read TGCGCCAGCAGCCAAGTAACCTACAATGAGCAGTTCTTC.

This clone was found a few times. The chain uses TRBV6-2 or TRBV6-3 and TRBJ1-1, with D unresolved. V lost 5 bases, J lost 11 bases, and 12 bases lay in between. The V gene's germline CDR1 is MNHEY and CDR2 SVGEGT. The CDR3 length is 11 residues. The CDR3 is CASSTMAGAFF. The CDR3 DNA reads as TGTGCCAGCAGTACTATGGCCGGGGCTTTCTTT.

This clone turned up a few times. The chain has TRBV3-1 (or the pseudogene TRBV3-2) and TRBJ2-2; 8 bases are a match to TRBD2. The germline V gene encodes CDR1 LGHDT and CDR2 YNNKEL (reference sequence). This CDR3 contains 20 residues. J gave up 3 bases and V 0 bases, and 15 bases lay outside the gene matches. CDR3 in amino acids: CASSQDGGAVVISDTGELFF. The CDR3 nucleotides read TGTGCCAGCAGCCAAGACGGGGGGGCCGTAGTAATATCGGACACCGGGGAGCTGTTTTTT.

The V gene is TRBV6-5, the J gene TRBJ1-1; D is unclear. The germline V gene encodes CDR1 MNHEY and CDR2 SVGAGI. This CDR3 comprises 12 residues. Trimming removed 6 bases from V and 11 bases from J, with 16 bases in between. The CDR3 is CASSLGELRAFF. As DNA, the CDR3 is TGTGCCAGCAGCCTGGGAGAGTTGCGGGCTTTCTTT.

J is TRBJ1-1 and V is TRBV10-3; D call uncertain. The CDR3 totals 12 residues. V shed 2 bases and J shed 10 bases, with 11 bases lying between them. The germline V gene encodes CDR1 ENHRY and CDR2 SYGVKD. The CDR3 DNA is TGTGCCATCAGTGAGGTCGGGGATGGAGCTTTCTTT. This gives the protein CAISEVGDGAFF.

The rearrangement links TRBV4-1 to TRBJ1-2, with 7 bases fitting TRBD1. Per the germline V gene, CDR1 is MGHRA and CDR2 is YSYEKL. V shed 4 bases, J shed 4 bases, and the junction held 9 bases outside the gene matches. This CDR3 contains 15 residues. The CDR3 nucleotides read TGCGCCAGCAGCCCCAACAGGGGATCGGGCTATGGCTACACCTTC. This translates into CASSPNRGSGYGYTF.

The chain recombines TRBV4-1 with TRBJ2-7; 7 bases are a match to TRBD2. The CDR3 spans 16 residues. J lost 2 bases, V lost 2 bases, and 9 bases had no gene match. In germline, CDR1 is MGHRA, CDR2 YSYEKL. The CDR3 reads CASSQYTSELAYEQYF. CDR3 coding DNA: TGCGCCAGCAGCCAATATACTAGCGAGTTGGCCTACGAGCAGTACTTC.

In this sample, this clone turned up a few times. The rearrangement joins TRBV5-1 to TRBJ2-1; TRBD1 agrees at 7 bases. CDR1 and CDR2 (germline): SGHRS, YFSETQ. With 6 bases clipped from V and 0 bases from J, the junction kept 6 bases outside the gene matches. The CDR3 extends over 15 amino acids. The CDR3 DNA reads as TGCGCCAGCACCAGACAGGGCAGCTCCTACAATGAGCAGTTCTTC. Encoded protein: CASTRQGSSYNEQFF.

This clone was observed a few times. The V call is TRBV19, the J call TRBJ2-1; TRBD1 is a possible D gene (5 bases). Trimming took 1 base from V and 0 from J, leaving 13 bases between them. The CDR3 totals 17 residues. CDR1 and CDR2 from the germline V gene are LNHDA and SQIVND (reference sequence). The CDR3 sequence is CASSIGYRSSSYNEQFF. The CDR3 DNA reads as TGTGCCAGTAGTATAGGGTACAGGTCGAGCTCCTACAATGAGCAGTTCTTC.

The V and J genes are TRBV9 and TRBJ2-1; maybe TRBD2 (5 bases). The CDR3 sequence is 13 residues long. The germline CDR1 and CDR2 sequences are SGDLS and YYNGEE. V gave up 3 bases and J gave up 4 bases, with 8 bases separating them. CDR3 region: CASSGGLYNEQFF. CDR3 in DNA: TGTGCCAGCAGCGGCGGACTGTACAATGAGCAGTTCTTC.

The rearrangement joins TRBV15 to TRBJ1-5; D gene ambiguous. V was clipped by 0 bases and J by 7 bases, with 13 bases between them. This CDR3 is built from 15 residues. Germline V gene lookup returns CDR1 LNHNV and CDR2 YYDKDF (reference sequence). The DNA for the CDR3 is TGTGCCACCAGCAGAGATCTCCACCAGGCGCAGCCCCAGCATTTT. Its protein is CATSRDLHQAQPQHF.

V and J are TRBV27 and TRBJ1-1; unclear D gene. This CDR3 is 17 amino acids long. Germline V lookup: CDR1 MNHEY, CDR2 SMNVEV (reference sequence). V was clipped by 1 base and J by 5 bases, with 20 bases between them. The CDR3 nucleotides are TGTGCCAGCAGTTTATTGCGGGAATTCCCCAAAAGGACTGAAGCTTTCTTT. This sequence encodes CASSLLREFPKRTEAFF.

This chain links TRBV11-2 with TRBJ2-4, with 7 bases that match TRBD2. CDR1 and CDR2 (germline): SGHAT, FQNNGV. The CDR3 is 17 amino acids. The trim removed 6 bases at V and 0 bases at J, leaving 11 bases unmatched. The CDR3 region is CASSLGGGDIAKNIQYF. The CDR3, as DNA: TGTGCCAGCAGTTTGGGGGGGGGAGACATAGCCAAAAACATTCAGTACTTC.

This sequence joins TRBV7-2 and TRBJ2-7; 7 nucleotides line up with TRBD1. CDR1 and CDR2 (germline): SGHTA, FQGNSA. Trimming at V came to 3 bases and at J to 0 bases, leaving 5 bases not matched to a gene. The CDR3 spans 15 residues. This CDR3 is CASSFGTASSYEQYF. DNA of the CDR3: TGTGCCAGCAGCTTTGGGACAGCCAGCTCCTACGAGCAGTACTTC.

This chain joins TRBV6-5 and TRBJ1-4, with D unclear. The germline V gene encodes CDR1 MNHEY and CDR2 SVGAGI. The CDR3 runs to 10 residues. Trimming removed 8 bases from V and 8 bases from J, with 6 bases in between. The CDR3 DNA is TGTGCCAGCGGTCGGGAAAAACTGTTTTTT. This gives the protein CASGREKLFF.

The chain joins TRBV27 to TRBJ1-6; D not resolved. Looked up from germline, CDR1 is MNHEY and CDR2 is SMNVEV (reference sequence). The CDR3 extends over 14 amino acids. The V end lost 1 base, the J end lost 7 bases, and 8 bases lay between the germline ends. The CDR3 nucleotides read TGTGCCAGCAGTTTATTGGGAGGGAATTCACCCCTCCACTTT. Its protein is CASSLLGGNSPLHF.

This chain connects TRBV3-1 (or the pseudogene TRBV3-2) to TRBJ2-1; D uncertain. V was cut by 4 bases and J by 1 base, with 5 bases left in between. This CDR3 comprises 13 residues. Germline V gene data show CDR1 as LGHDT and CDR2 as YNNKEL (reference sequence). The CDR3 here is CASSPPSYNEQFF. CDR3 DNA sequence: TGTGCCAGCAGCCCCCCGTCCTACAATGAGCAGTTCTTC.

This clone was recorded once. The J gene is TRBJ2-6, the V gene TRBV7-8, with a possible D match to TRBD2 (6 bases). The CDR3 length is 17 residues. V was trimmed by 3 bases and J by 0 bases, leaving 12 bases between them. CDR1 SGHVS and CDR2 FQNEAQ come from the germline V gene. CDR3 in amino acids: CASSFPRGSSGANVLTF. The CDR3 nucleotides read TGTGCCAGCAGCTTCCCGCGGGGAAGCTCTGGGGCCAACGTCCTGACTTTC.

The J gene is TRBJ1-5, the V gene TRBV6-5, with TRBD1 matching over 7 bases. Looked up from germline, CDR1 is MNHEY and CDR2 is SVGAGI. The trim removed 5 bases at V and 1 base at J, leaving 5 bases unmatched. The CDR3 length is 15 residues. CDR3 protein: CASSRDRTSNQPQHF. In DNA form, the CDR3 reads TGTGCCAGCAGTCGGGACAGAACAAGCAATCAGCCCCAGCATTTT.

This rearrangement joins TRBV2 to TRBJ2-1; tentatively, D is TRBD2 (5 bases). Trimming took off 4 bases at V and 15 bases at J, with 19 bases between the two ends. The CDR3 length is 13 residues. Looked up from germline, CDR1 is SNHLY and CDR2 is FYNNEI. The CDR3 DNA reads TGTGCCAGCAGTGTTGGCCTAGGAGGTCATCCGTTCTTC. This translates into CASSVGLGGHPFF.

This clone has a handful of counts. The rearrangement links TRBV10-2 to TRBJ2-2; weak D call: TRBD1 (6 bases). V was cut by 4 bases and J by 4 bases, with 7 bases left in between. There are 13 residues in the CDR3. Germline V gene data show CDR1 as WSHSY and CDR2 as SAAADI. CDR3 region: CASSAQGTGELFF. The CDR3 DNA reads TGCGCCAGCAGTGCACAGGGCACCGGGGAGCTGTTTTTT.

This rearrangement joins TRBV5-5 to TRBJ2-7, with D perhaps matching TRBD2 (6 bases). The CDR3 contains 14 residues. The germline V and J ends were trimmed by 0 bases and 3 bases, with 10 bases remaining between them. CDR1 and CDR2 from the germline V gene are SGHKS and YYEKEE (reference sequence). The CDR3 DNA is TGTGCCAGCAGCTTGGATGGGGGGAACTACGAGCAGTACTTC. Translation: CASSLDGGNYEQYF.

This clone was counted between two and nine times. The V gene is TRBV15, the J gene TRBJ1-5; 10 bases line up with TRBD1. Germline CDR1 reads LNHNV; CDR2 reads YYDKDF (reference sequence). The V segment lost 3 bases and the J segment 9 bases; nucleotides outside the gene matches: 14. The CDR3 totals 17 residues. CDR3 amino acids: CATSRLRDRGFGRPQHF. As DNA, the CDR3 is TGTGCCACCAGCAGGCTCCGGGACAGGGGTTTTGGTCGGCCCCAGCATTTT.

CDR3 DNA: TGTGCCAGCAGCCTGGACGGGGTATATCAGCCCCAGCATTTT. It encodes CASSLDGVYQPQHF. The chain combines TRBV6-5 with TRBJ1-5; D is ambiguous. CDR3 length: 14 residues. Germline-derived CDR1 and CDR2 are MNHEY and SVGAGI. Deletions cut 6 bases from V and 5 bases from J, with 14 bases between.

This clone was counted a few times. This chain uses TRBV28 with TRBJ2-1; weak D call: TRBD1 (5 bases). V was trimmed by 6 bases and J by 5 bases, leaving 11 bases between them. Germline V gene lookup returns CDR1 MDHEN and CDR2 SYDVKM. The CDR3 spans 13 residues. This CDR3 is CASSLGQNNEQFF. The DNA of the CDR3 is TGTGCCAGCAGCCTCGGACAAAACAATGAGCAGTTCTTC. The full variable domain, in which reference TRBV28 and TRBJ2-1 provide the parts outside the CDR3, is DVKVTQSSRYLVKRTGEKVFLECVQDMDHENMFWYRQDPGLGLRLIYFSYDVKMKEKGDIPEGYSVSREKKERFSLILESASTNQTSMYLCASSLGQNNEQFFGPGTRLTVL.

The rearrangement links TRBV14 to TRBJ1-2; D might be TRBD1 (6 bases). The germline V and J ends were trimmed by 4 bases and 7 bases, with 13 bases remaining between them. The CDR3 spans 13 residues. Germline CDR1 is SGHDN and CDR2 is FVKESK. CDR3 residues: CASSRTWTAGYTF. The CDR3, as DNA: TGTGCCAGCAGCCGAACCTGGACAGCTGGCTACACCTTC. Filled out from reference TRBV14 and TRBJ1-2, the complete variable domain reads EAGVTQFPSHSVIEKGQTVTLRCDPISGHDNLYWYRRVMGKEIKFLLHFVKESKQDESGMPNNRFLAERTGGTYSTLKVQPAELEDSGVYFCASSRTWTAGYTFGSGTRLTVV.

This clone turned up a few times. This chain joins TRBV6-4 and TRBJ2-3, with 14 nucleotides matching TRBD2. Trimming took 4 bases from V and 4 from J; bases not matched to a gene: 10. Germline loops: CDR1 MRHNA, CDR2 SNTAGT. The CDR3 has 18 amino acids. CDR3 protein: CASSAHTGTSGGADTQYF. Here the CDR3 DNA reads TGTGCCAGCAGTGCCCATACCGGGACTAGCGGGGGCGCAGATACGCAGTATTTT.

V and J are TRBV4-1 and TRBJ1-2; no firm D call. Germline loops: CDR1 MGHRA, CDR2 YSYEKL. V was clipped by 0 bases and J by 0 bases, with 8 bases between them. CDR3 length equals 15 residues. The CDR3 DNA follows: TGCGCCAGCAGCCAAGATGGGAGGTCTAACTATGGCTACACCTTC. The encoded protein is CASSQDGRSNYGYTF.

The chain uses TRBV6-4 and TRBJ2-1; TRBD2 matches 8 bases. V lost 5 bases to trimming and J lost 3 bases; unmatched junction nucleotides: 6. In germline, CDR1 is MRHNA, CDR2 SNTAGT. This CDR3 has 15 residues. The CDR3: CASSPIAGFYNEQFF. The DNA for the CDR3 is TGTGCCAGCAGTCCAATAGCGGGATTCTACAATGAGCAGTTCTTC.

In its sample, this clone was seen once. The V gene is TRBV6-5, the J gene TRBJ1-1; TRBD1 matches 8 bases. The germline V gene has CDR1 MNHEY and CDR2 SVGAGI. The length of the CDR3 is 13 residues. V was clipped by 5 bases and J by 8 bases; unmatched bases: 7. The CDR3 DNA reads TGTGCCAGCAGTCGACAGGGGTGGGGGGAAGCTTTCTTT. It is translated as CASSRQGWGEAFF.

The chain is built from TRBV6-2 or TRBV6-3 and TRBJ2-3, with D possibly being TRBD1 (6 bases). The CDR3 has 15 amino acids. The germline V and J ends were trimmed by 2 bases and 3 bases, with 12 bases remaining between them. Germline V lookup: CDR1 MNHEY, CDR2 SVGEGT. The DNA for the CDR3 is TGTGCCAGCAGTTACGGCCAAGGGGGTACAGATACGCAGTATTTT. This translates into CASSYGQGGTDTQYF.